This T cell receptor beta chain was recorded in a study of T-cell reconstitution after alpha-beta-depleted transplantation in children (dated by TCRdb to the mid-2010s). About the study as a whole: Using TCR repertoire profiling, the study quantitatively followed how T-cell immune reconstitution unfolded in children after TCRalphabeta/CD19-depleted allogeneic hematopoietic cell transplantation.

The library was built by means of PCR. Instrument on record: Illumina HiSeq 2500. TCR libraries were prepared with molecular barcoding, using unique molecular identifiers to normalize TCRbeta repertoire quantification. TCRdb's own reprocessing of the public reads used fastp at Q25 and MiXCR and kept productive beta chains. One record per CDR3 amino acid sequence lists the most common genes and DNA. The table for this sample lists a few hundred thousand distinct CDR3 sequences; over 9.5% of them were counted only once. Less than 8% of the sample goes to the ten largest clones. Overall results and qualifications from the work: In some patients, the high TCRbeta diversity seen at day 60 was put down to recipient T cells and intrathymic progenitors that had survived conditioning. The frequencies of hyperexpanded clones fell over the following months, and after one year, T-cell counts and TCRbeta diversity were mostly attributed to newly produced T cells. The apparently early recovery of alphabetaT-cell counts about two months after transplant reportedly depended on only several hundred rapidly expanded clones that came from non-depleted graft cells.

The treatment or condition label for this specimen denotes: allogeneic hematopoietic cell transplantation with graft depleted of TCRalphabeta T cells and CD19 B cells. TCRalphabeta/CD19-depleted allogeneic hematopoietic cell grafts were given to the transplant recipients, all of whom were children. Comments on this clonotype: It has no known antigen specificity. Nothing much larger sits one base from this clone, and base qualities are not available.

CDR1 and CDR2 (MDHEN, SYDVKM) derive from the germline V gene. From cysteine to phenylalanine, the CDR3 is 14 amino acids long. Only CDR3 DNA is held: 42 bases, read in frame from base 1. V loses 1 base, J loses 2 bases, and the germline ends lie 8 bases apart. This receptor chain uses TRBV28 and TRBJ2-5, with the D gene uncertain. The source was PBMCs, collected before TCRalphabeta/CD19-depleted stem cell transplant. The sequence came from a boy less than two years old with acute myeloid leukemia, due to receive a stem cell transplant. The CDR3 loop reads CASSLYVRQETQYF. The sequenced DNA: TGTGCCAGCAGTTTATATGTTAGGCAAGAGACCCAGTACTTC.